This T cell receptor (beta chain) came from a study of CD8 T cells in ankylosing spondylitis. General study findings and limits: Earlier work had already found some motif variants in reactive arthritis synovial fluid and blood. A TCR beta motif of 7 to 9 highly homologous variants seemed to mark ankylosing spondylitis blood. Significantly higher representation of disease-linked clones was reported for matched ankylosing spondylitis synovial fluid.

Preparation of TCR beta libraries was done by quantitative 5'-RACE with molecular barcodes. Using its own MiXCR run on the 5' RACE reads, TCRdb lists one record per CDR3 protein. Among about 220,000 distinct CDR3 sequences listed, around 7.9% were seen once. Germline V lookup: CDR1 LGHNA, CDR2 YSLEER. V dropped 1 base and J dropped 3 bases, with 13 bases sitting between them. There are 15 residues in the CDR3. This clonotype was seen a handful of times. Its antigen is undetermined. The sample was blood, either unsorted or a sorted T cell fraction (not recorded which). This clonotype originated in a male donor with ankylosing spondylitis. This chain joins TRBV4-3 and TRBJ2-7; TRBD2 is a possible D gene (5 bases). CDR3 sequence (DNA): TGCGCCAGCAGCCAAGTGAGCGGAGTTATCTACGAGCAGTACTTC. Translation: CASSQVSGVIYEQYF.